The 19 T cell receptor beta chains below come from one sample, sequenced in a study of blood T cell repertoires in COVID-19. The assay was immunoSEQ multiplex PCR, and TCRdb's table has in-frame clones only and misses some. The sample shows roughly 260,000 clones, around four fifths of them seen only once. Sequenced sample: peripheral blood. Source of these receptors: a woman aged 65 to 85 with acute or convalescent COVID-19.

The chain uses TRBV5-1 and TRBJ1-5, with D possibly TRBD1 on 5 matching bases. The CDR3 is 15 amino acids. The V end was cut by 0 bases, the J end by 1 base, with 8 bases between. Germline-derived CDR1 and CDR2 are SGHRS and YFSETQ. This CDR3 is CASSLDGGSNQPQHF. The CDR3 coding sequence is TGCGCCAGCAGCTTGGACGGGGGGAGCAATCAGCCCCAGCATTTT.

This chain links TRBV6-5 with TRBJ1-6, with 9 bases identical to TRBD1. CDR3 length: 15 residues. From germline, CDR1 is MNHEY and CDR2 SVGAGI. The V gene end was trimmed by 4 bases and the J gene end by 9 bases; junction bases not matched to a gene: 7. The CDR3, as DNA: TGTGCCAGCAGTTTGGAGGACAGGGGAGTTTCACCCCTCCACTTT. Amino acids: CASSLEDRGVSPLHF.

The chain has TRBV7-2 and TRBJ1-2; D may be TRBD1 (5 bases). Germline V lookup: CDR1 SGHTA, CDR2 FQGNSA. The CDR3 runs 14 residues. Trimming cost V 1 base and J 8 bases, with 14 bases left between them. CDR3 loop: CASSLGPYRLGYTF. In DNA, the CDR3 is TGTGCCAGCAGCTTAGGACCTTACAGGTTGGGCTACACCTTC.

The chain carries TRBV6-4 and TRBJ1-2, with a tentative D call TRBD1 (5 bases). The germline V gene encodes CDR1 MRHNA and CDR2 SNTAGT. V was clipped by 2 bases and J by 4 bases, with 8 bases between them. CDR3 length: 13 residues. CDR3 residues: CASSDGGSYGYTF. The CDR3 region has the DNA TGTGCCAGCAGTGACGGGGGGAGCTATGGCTACACCTTC.

The chain recombines TRBV7-9 with TRBJ2-5, with 9 bases lining up with TRBD2. The CDR3 runs to 16 residues. V lost 3 bases and J lost 3; bases outside the gene matches: 8. Germline V gene lookup returns CDR1 SEHNR and CDR2 FQNEAQ (reference sequence). The CDR3 DNA reads as TGTGCCAGCAGCTTGTCAGCGGGGGGCAACAAAGAGACCCAGTACTTC. Its protein product is CASSLSAGGNKETQYF.

This chain links TRBV4-2 with TRBJ2-5, with D possibly matching TRBD1 (6 bases). Per the germline V gene, CDR1 is LGHNA and CDR2 is YNFKEQ. This CDR3 is 13 amino acids long. V gave up 4 bases and J gave up 2 bases, with 8 bases separating them. CDR3 sequence: CASSPRGQETQYF. The DNA of the CDR3 is TGTGCCAGCAGCCCCAGGGGACAAGAGACCCAGTACTTC.

This chain uses TRBV3-1 (or the pseudogene TRBV3-2) with TRBJ2-5; 8 bases are a match to TRBD2. Germline loops: CDR1 LGHDT, CDR2 YNNKEL (reference sequence). J gave up 4 bases and V 4 bases, and 8 bases lay outside the gene matches. CDR3 length equals 15 residues. Here the CDR3 reads CASSLGGALGETQYF. Written as DNA, the CDR3 is TGTGCCAGCAGCCTCGGGGGGGCCCTAGGAGAGACCCAGTACTTC.

This rearrangement joins TRBV5-6 to TRBJ2-3, with TRBD1 as a possible D gene (5 bases). Germline CDR1 SGHDT, CDR2 YYEEEE. Trimming removed 1 base from V and 4 bases from J, with 13 bases in between. This CDR3 is built from 15 residues. CDR3 sequence (DNA): TGTGCCAGCAGCTTGAAAGGGGCTGGGGCAGATACGCAGTATTTT. It specifies CASSLKGAGADTQYF.

The rearrangement uses TRBV5-1 and TRBJ2-1; TRBD1 agrees at 7 bases. The CDR3 sequence is 14 residues long. Germline V gives CDR1 SGHRS, CDR2 YFSETQ. V lost 5 bases and J lost 10; bases outside the gene matches: 12. CDR3 DNA sequence: TGCGCCAGCAGTAAATTACCAGAACAGGGGGAGCAGTTCTTC. This translates into CASSKLPEQGEQFF.

This clone was detected only a few times. The V call is TRBV30, the J call TRBJ1-5; 9 bases are shared with TRBD1. Germline V gene sequence: CDR1 GTSNPN, CDR2 SVGIG (reference sequence). The CDR3 contains 15 residues. The V gene end was trimmed by 3 bases and the J gene end by 3 bases; junction bases not matched to a gene: 6. The CDR3 reads CAWRGTGWTNQPQHF. The CDR3, as DNA: TGTGCCTGGAGGGGGACAGGGTGGACCAATCAGCCCCAGCATTTT.

About this clone: This CDR3 is also generated by other DNA sequences in the sample. The chain links TRBV6-5 to TRBJ1-5; D possibly corresponds to TRBD1 (5 bases). The V gene lost 5 bases and the J gene lost 4 bases, with 12 bases spanning the gap. The CDR3 is made up of 14 amino acids. Germline V gives CDR1 MNHEY, CDR2 SVGAGI. The CDR3 coding sequence is TGTGCCAGCAGTCCGCCTCAGGGAAATCAGCCCCAGCATTTT. This codes for CASSPPQGNQPQHF.

The sample holds a few counts of this clone. The chain uses TRBV3-1 (or the pseudogene TRBV3-2) and TRBJ1-3; D perhaps matches TRBD1 (5 bases). Looked up from germline, CDR1 is LGHDT and CDR2 is YNNKEL (reference sequence). V was shortened by 2 bases and J by 1 base, with 9 bases between the two germline ends. This CDR3 is built from 15 residues. CDR3 DNA: TGTGCCAGCAGCCAACAGGGTTGGTCTGGAAACACCATATATTTT. Amino acids: CASSQQGWSGNTIYF.

The rearrangement uses TRBV4-2 and TRBJ1-1, with 8 bases fitting TRBD1. V lost 3 bases, J lost 3 bases, and 3 bases stayed unmatched. CDR3 length: 14 residues. The germline gives CDR1 LGHNA, CDR2 YNFKEQ. The CDR3 nucleotides read TGTGCCAGCAGCCATCGGGACAGGCACACTGAAGCTTTCTTT. Translation: CASSHRDRHTEAFF.

The genes are TRBV7-9 and TRBJ1-4; D unresolved. Trimming took 3 bases from V and 8 from J, leaving 16 bases between them. CDR3 length equals 15 residues. CDR1 is SEHNR and CDR2 is FQNEAQ in the germline V gene (reference sequence). The CDR3 spells CASSFGVGGLEKLFF. The CDR3 region has the DNA TGTGCCAGCAGCTTTGGGGTAGGAGGGTTGGAAAAACTGTTTTTT.

V gene TRBV28 combines with J gene TRBJ2-6; D might be TRBD2 (5 bases). Germline values: CDR1 MDHEN, CDR2 SYDVKM. The CDR3 is made up of 15 amino acids. V dropped 8 bases and J dropped 2 bases, with 13 bases sitting between them. In nucleotides, the CDR3 is TGTGCCAGCTGCGGCGTCGGGACTGGGGCCAACGTCCTGACTTTC. Protein sequence: CASCGVGTGANVLTF.

V and J are TRBV18 and TRBJ2-6; D remains ambiguous. The V gene's germline CDR1 is KGHSH and CDR2 LQKENI. CDR3 length: 15 amino acids. V was clipped by 3 bases and J by 0 bases, with 6 bases between them. In DNA form, the CDR3 reads TGTGCCAGCTCACCCCAGGCCTCTGGGGCCAACGTCCTGACTTTC. This codes for CASSPQASGANVLTF.

In its sample, this clone was seen once. The J gene is TRBJ1-5, the V gene TRBV7-6; D remains unclear. Germline loops: CDR1 SGHVS, CDR2 FNYEAQ. V shed 1 base and J shed 0 bases, with 10 bases lying between them. The CDR3 runs to 16 residues. Here the CDR3 reads CASSLEGGFSNQPQHF. CDR3 nucleotides: TGTGCCAGCAGCTTAGAGGGAGGGTTTAGCAATCAGCCCCAGCATTTT.

This chain joins TRBV10-3 and TRBJ1-3; D is unresolved. Deletions cut 3 bases from V and 0 bases from J, with 6 bases between. The length of the CDR3 is 14 residues. Germline V gene sequence: CDR1 ENHRY, CDR2 SYGVKD. The CDR3 sequence is CAISETSSGNTIYF. CDR3 nucleotides: TGTGCCATCAGTGAAACCAGCTCTGGAAACACCATATATTTT.

V usage is TRBV23-1 and J usage is TRBJ1-5; no clear D gene. TRBV23-1 is sorted into the ORF group, with uncertain function. The CDR3 contains 19 residues. V lost 10 bases, J lost 4 bases, and 32 bases lay in between. CDR3 amino acids: CATFCPVEAARFKNQPQHF. As DNA, the CDR3 is TGCGCCACCTTCTGCCCCGTCGAAGCGGCCAGATTCAAAAATCAGCCCCAGCATTTT.